This is a list of T cell receptor beta chains from one sample in a study of cytomegalovirus exposure and HLA in healthy donors. This table comes from immunoSEQ multiplex PCR, and its TCRdb copy is limited to in-frame clones, with some not included. The table for this sample gives roughly 77,000 clones. The specimen sequenced was PBMCs. Source of these receptors: a young man in good health and CMV-seronegative. CDR3s include the opening cysteine and the closing phenylalanine or tryptophan. A D gene is named only where the DNA matches it firmly.

J gene: TRBJ2-3; V gene: TRBV7-3; D gene: NA; CDR3 protein: CASSLGQPPDTQYF; CDR3 DNA: TGTGCCAGCAGCTTAGGGCAGCCCCCAGATACGCAGTATTTT
J gene: TRBJ1-3; V gene: TRBV4-1; D gene: NA; CDR3 protein: CASSRIDRQSSIYF; CDR3 DNA: TGCGCCAGCAGCCGAATAGACAGGCAAAGTTCCATATATTTT
J gene: TRBJ2-5; V gene: TRBV5-1; D gene: NA; CDR3 protein: CASSLSGTLQETQYF; CDR3 DNA: TGCGCCAGCAGCTTAAGTGGGACACTACAAGAGACCCAGTACTTC
J gene: TRBJ2-1; V gene: TRBV6-6; D gene: TRBD2; CDR3 protein: CASSWGLANEQFF; CDR3 DNA: TGTGCCAGCAGTTGGGGACTAGCGAATGAGCAGTTCTTC
J gene: TRBJ2-5; V gene: TRBV11-2; D gene: NA; CDR3 protein: CASSSVSPWETQYF; CDR3 DNA: TGTGCCAGCAGCTCAGTGTCCCCCTGGGAGACCCAGTACTTC
J gene: TRBJ1-1; V gene: TRBV4-1; D gene: NA; CDR3 protein: CASSLYRVSTEAFF; CDR3 DNA: TGCGCCAGCAGCCTATACAGGGTATCCACTGAAGCTTTCTTT
J gene: TRBJ1-1; V gene: TRBV29-1; D gene: TRBD1; CDR3 protein: CSAMGQLNTEAFF; CDR3 DNA: TGCAGCGCCATGGGACAGCTAAACACTGAAGCTTTCTTT
J gene: TRBJ1-2; V gene: TRBV5-1; D gene: TRBD1; CDR3 protein: CASSPGTGYYGYTF; CDR3 DNA: TGCGCCAGCAGCCCCGGGACAGGCTACTATGGCTACACCTTC
J gene: TRBJ1-2; V gene: TRBV18; D gene: TRBD1; CDR3 protein: CASSQGQGANGYTF; CDR3 DNA: TGTGCCAGCTCACAGGGACAGGGGGCGAATGGCTACACCTTC
J gene: TRBJ1-4; V gene: TRBV30; D gene: NA; CDR3 protein: CAWTPFGAGEKLFF; CDR3 DNA: TGTGCCTGGACCCCTTTCGGAGCGGGTGAAAAACTGTTTTTT
J gene: TRBJ1-2; V gene: TRBV18; D gene: TRBD1; CDR3 protein: CASSPTGQTYGYTF; CDR3 DNA: TGTGCCAGCTCACCTACGGGACAGACGTATGGCTACACCTTC
J gene: TRBJ1-5; V gene: TRBV5-8; D gene: TRBD1; CDR3 protein: CASSLWTGGLVNQPQHF; CDR3 DNA: TGTGCCAGCAGCTTGTGGACAGGGGGGTTGGTCAATCAGCCCCAGCATTTT
J gene: TRBJ1-5; V gene: TRBV25-1; D gene: TRBD1; CDR3 protein: CASSEGTGGFSNQPQHF; CDR3 DNA: TGTGCCAGCAGTGAAGGGACAGGGGGCTTCAGCAATCAGCCCCAGCATTTT
J gene: TRBJ2-3; V gene: TRBV9; D gene: TRBD2; CDR3 protein: CASSGLAGGGDTQYF; CDR3 DNA: TGTGCCAGCAGCGGACTAGCGGGAGGAGGAGATACGCAGTATTTT
J gene: TRBJ1-2; V gene: TRBV7-8; D gene: NA; CDR3 protein: CASSSRRGTARRGYTF; CDR3 DNA: TGTGCCAGCAGCTCCCGTCGCGGGACGGCACGGAGGGGCTACACCTTC
J gene: TRBJ1-2; V gene: TRBV5-6; D gene: TRBD1; CDR3 protein: CASSYFDNRGHGYTF; CDR3 DNA: TGTGCCAGCAGCTATTTCGATAATAGGGGGCACGGCTACACCTTC
J gene: TRBJ1-3; V gene: TRBV7-9; D gene: NA; CDR3 protein: CASSSGQGDGNTIYF; CDR3 DNA: TGTGCCAGCAGCTCGGGACAAGGAGATGGAAACACCATATATTTT
J gene: TRBJ2-7; V gene: TRBV18; D gene: TRBD2; CDR3 protein: CASSRELAGGPSGQYF; CDR3 DNA: TGTGCCAGCTCACGCGAATTAGCGGGAGGGCCCTCGGGGCAGTACTTC
J gene: TRBJ2-5; V gene: TRBV7-9; D gene: NA; CDR3 protein: CASSFTGQETQYF; CDR3 DNA: TGTGCCAGCAGCTTCACAGGACAAGAGACCCAGTACTTC
J gene: TRBJ2-1; V gene: TRBV9; D gene: TRBD1; CDR3 protein: CASARQGTYNEQFF; CDR3 DNA: TGTGCCAGCGCCCGACAGGGAACCTACAATGAGCAGTTCTTC
J gene: TRBJ2-7; V gene: TRBV21-1; D gene: NA; CDR3 protein: CASRRDYSYEQYF; CDR3 DNA: TGTGCCAGCAGACGGGATTACTCCTACGAGCAGTACTTC
J gene: TRBJ2-1; V gene: TRBV5-1; D gene: NA; CDR3 protein: CASSLRPGEISYNEQFF; CDR3 DNA: TGCGCCAGCAGCTTGCGTCCGGGGGAAATCTCCTACAATGAGCAGTTCTTC
J gene: TRBJ2-7; V gene: TRBV5-1; D gene: TRBD1; CDR3 protein: CASSPGQDSHSYEQYF; CDR3 DNA: TGCGCCAGCAGCCCAGGACAGGACAGCCACTCCTACGAGCAGTACTTC